What follows are 29 T cell receptor beta chains derived from one specimen sequenced in a study of blood T cell repertoires in COVID-19. TCRdb keeps only in-frame clones here, not all; method: immunoSEQ multiplex PCR. The repertoire includes approximately 260,000 clones, roughly 87% of them detected once, and around 7.8% sits in the top ten. The sample comprised peripheral blood. The receptors derive from a man aged 55 to 70 who had recovered from COVID-19.

The chain is built from TRBV2 and TRBJ2-3; weak D call: TRBD2 (5 bases). With 6 bases removed from V and 2 bases from J, the gap between germline ends came to 21 bases. Germline lookup yields CDR1 SNHLY and CDR2 FYNNEI. The length of the CDR3 is 17 residues. The CDR3 DNA reads TGTGCCAGCAGCCGAAGGACTTCTTACCGATCCACAGATACGCAGTATTTT. Translated: CASSRRTSYRSTDTQYF.

This chain links TRBV5-1 with TRBJ1-2, with 12 bases that match TRBD1. Germline CDR1 SGHRS, CDR2 YFSETQ. V was clipped by 4 bases and J by 6 bases; unmatched bases: 10. CDR3 length: 16 residues. CDR3 residues: CASSVTTGTGGNGYTF. The CDR3, as DNA: TGCGCCAGCAGCGTAACCACCGGGACAGGGGGCAATGGCTACACCTTC.

The V and J genes are TRBV9 and TRBJ2-2; possible D gene TRBD2, 5 bases. CDR1 SGDLS and CDR2 YYNGEE come from the germline V gene. The V end was cut by 4 bases, the J end by 9 bases, with 13 bases between. The CDR3 has 13 residues. The CDR3 here is CASSHGDGRELFF. The CDR3 coding sequence is TGTGCCAGCAGCCACGGGGATGGCAGGGAGCTGTTTTTT.

The genes are TRBV27 and TRBJ1-2, with D uncertain. Germline assignment: CDR1 MNHEY and CDR2 SMNVEV (reference sequence). V was pared by 5 bases and J by 8 bases, with 21 bases between. The CDR3 loop spans 15 amino acids. CDR3 sequence: CASSETNKDSEGYTF. The CDR3 nucleotides are TGTGCCAGCAGTGAGACGAATAAGGACTCTGAGGGCTACACCTTC.

The chain couples TRBV6-6 to TRBJ1-2; TRBD1 agrees at 9 bases. V trimming: 5 bases; J trimming: 4 bases; junction bases outside the gene matches: 5. This CDR3 contains 14 residues. Looked up from germline, CDR1 is MNHNY and CDR2 is SVGAGI (reference sequence). The CDR3 DNA reads as TGTGCCAGCAGTAGAACAGGGGGCGCCTATGGCTACACCTTC. Protein sequence: CASSRTGGAYGYTF.

This clone occurred a few times. The chain employs TRBV3-1 (or the pseudogene TRBV3-2) and TRBJ1-2; TRBD1 matches 10 bases. Germline values: CDR1 LGHDT, CDR2 YNNKEL (reference sequence). Unmatched junction bases numbered 5, after V lost 6 bases and J lost 4 bases. This CDR3 is built from 14 residues. As DNA, the CDR3 is TGTGCCAGCAGAAGAGGACAGGGGGTCTATGGCTACACCTTC. Protein: CASRRGQGVYGYTF.

The chain uses TRBV6-1 and TRBJ2-7; D gene uncertain. V lost 1 base and J 3 bases, leaving 7 bases between the germline ends. The CDR3 consists of 13 residues. Germline CDR1 and CDR2: MNHNS and SASEGT. CDR3 sequence (DNA): TGTGCCAGCAGTGAAGTAAACAGCTACGAGCAGTACTTC. Its protein is CASSEVNSYEQYF.

The rearrangement links TRBV7-8 to TRBJ1-2, with D uncertain. CDR1 and CDR2 (germline): SGHVS, FQNEAQ. V lost 8 bases and J lost 2, with 12 bases in between. CDR3 length equals 13 residues. The CDR3 spells CASSVGGNYGYTF. The CDR3, as DNA: TGTGCCAGCTCTGTTGGCGGAAACTATGGCTACACCTTC. The variable domain in full, with the rest retrieved from reference TRBV7-8 and TRBJ1-2, is GAGVSQSPRYKVAKRGQDVALRCDPISGHVSLFWYQQALGQGPEFLTYFQNEAQLDKSGLPSDRFFAERPEGSVSTLKIQRTQQEDSAVYLCASSVGGNYGYTFGSGTRLTVV.

The chain uses TRBV2 and TRBJ2-7, with D possibly being TRBD1 (6 bases). Trimming pared 6 bases from V and 1 base from J, leaving 16 bases between. The CDR3 is 15 residues long. CDR1 and CDR2 from the germline V gene are SNHLY and FYNNEI. The DNA for the CDR3 is TGTGCCAGCAGACAATCCATGACAGGATCCTACGAGCAGTACGTC. This gives the protein CASRQSMTGSYEQYV.

On this clone: At one end the junction does not follow the germline gene, possibly because of a read error. The chain uses TRBV2 and TRBJ1-4; a possible D gene is TRBD1 (5 bases). In germline, CDR1 is SNHLY, CDR2 FYNNEI. The CDR3 totals 15 residues. CDR3 residues: CASSEQTATNEKLFF. DNA of the CDR3: TGTGCCAGCAGTGAACAGACAGCAACAAATGAAAAACTGTTTTTT.

This clone was seen just once. V is TRBV4-1 and J is TRBJ2-3; 7 positions agree with TRBD1. Germline CDR1 MGHRA, CDR2 YSYEKL. This CDR3 spans 17 amino acids. After removal of 3 bases from V and 0 bases from J, the junction contained 9 bases not matched to a gene. The CDR3 sequence: CASSHESRGQSTDTQYF. The CDR3, as DNA: TGCGCCAGCAGCCACGAGTCGAGGGGACAGAGCACAGATACGCAGTATTTT.

In its sample, this clone was seen once. The gene calls are TRBV5-6 and TRBJ1-6; TRBD1 agrees at 8 bases. This CDR3 region has 15 residues. V dropped 0 bases and J dropped 11; count of bases not matched to a gene: 7. Germline V lookup: CDR1 SGHDT, CDR2 YYEEEE. Written as DNA, the CDR3 is TGTGCCAGCAGCTTGGCCCGGACAGGGTTTCCACCCCTCCACTTT. It specifies CASSLARTGFPPLHF.

This clone was seen only a few times. V is TRBV27 and J is TRBJ2-7; 13 bases line up with TRBD2. The CDR3 totals 16 residues. Germline CDR1 is MNHEY and CDR2 is SMNVEV (reference sequence). J was trimmed by 2 bases and V by 5 bases; bases with no gene match: 6. The CDR3 DNA reads TGTGCCAGCAGTGCCTCGGGACTAGCGGGGACCTACGAGCAGTACTTC. Encoded protein: CASSASGLAGTYEQYF.

The chain links TRBV6-5 to TRBJ1-1; possible D gene TRBD1, 5 bases. V was trimmed by 2 bases and J by 4 bases, leaving 8 bases between them. This CDR3 spans 13 amino acids. Germline V gene lookup returns CDR1 MNHEY and CDR2 SVGAGI. The DNA of the CDR3 is TGTGCCAGCAGTTACGGGGGACTCACTGAAGCTTTCTTT. Its protein product is CASSYGGLTEAFF.

This chain joins TRBV6-5 and TRBJ2-3, with a tentative D call TRBD1 (5 bases). Germline values: CDR1 MNHEY, CDR2 SVGAGI. The CDR3 spans 12 residues. The V gene lost 6 bases and the J gene lost 3 bases, with 7 bases spanning the gap. CDR3 bases: TGTGCCAGCAGGTCAGGGACAGATACGCAGTATTTT. This sequence encodes CASRSGTDTQYF.

This clone was counted once. The genes are TRBV6-5 and TRBJ2-5; 7 bases line up with TRBD2. The CDR3 is 13 amino acids. CDR1 is MNHEY, CDR2 SVGAGI, per germline. V gave up 6 bases and J gave up 5 bases; unmatched junction bases: 6. CDR3 loop: CASRRPGGETQYF. CDR3 DNA sequence: TGTGCCAGCAGAAGACCCGGGGGGGAGACCCAGTACTTC.

The rearrangement uses TRBV12-5 and TRBJ2-2; D gene uncertain. This CDR3 is built from 13 residues. V was shortened by 5 bases and J by 1 base, with 5 bases between the two germline ends. Germline CDR1 LGHNT, CDR2 FRNRAP. Written as DNA, the CDR3 is TGTGCTAGTGGTCCAGGGAACACCGGGGAGCTGTTTTTT. It encodes CASGPGNTGELFF.

V usage is TRBV24-1 and J usage is TRBJ2-1; D might be TRBD1 (6 bases). The V gene's germline CDR1 is KGHDR and CDR2 SFDVKD. The V end lost 4 bases, the J end lost 6 bases, and 18 bases lay between the germline ends. The CDR3 contains 16 residues. The CDR3 loop is CATSDGTSPVRNEQFF. The CDR3 region has the DNA TGTGCCACCAGTGACGGGACATCCCCCGTTCGCAATGAGCAGTTCTTC.

The chain recombines TRBV10-3 with TRBJ2-7; a possible D gene is TRBD2 (5 bases). V lost 2 bases to trimming and J lost 5 bases, with 16 bases between them. The CDR3 totals 15 residues. The germline V gene encodes CDR1 ENHRY and CDR2 SYGVKD. The CDR3 coding sequence is TGTGCCATCAGTGAGCAGACTTTTTTGAGGGACGAGCAGTACTTC. Amino acids: CAISEQTFLRDEQYF.

CDR3 in DNA: TGTGCCAGCAGCCAAGTCGGGACAGGGGTTGACTATGGCTACACCTTC. Translating it yields CASSQVGTGVDYGYTF. The V and J genes are TRBV14 and TRBJ1-2, with TRBD1 matching 10 bases. J was trimmed by 3 bases and V by 1 base; bases with no gene match: 5. From germline, CDR1 is SGHDN and CDR2 FVKESK. CDR3 size: 16 residues.

V and J are TRBV7-2 and TRBJ2-1, with D tentatively TRBD2 (6 bases). Per germline, CDR1 SGHTA and CDR2 FQGNSA. The CDR3 is 13 residues long. V was clipped by 0 bases and J by 7 bases, with 7 bases between them. As DNA, the CDR3 is TGTGCCAGCAGCTTAGCCCGGGAGAATGAGCAGTTCTTC. It codes for CASSLARENEQFF.

V is TRBV28 and J is TRBJ1-2, with 12 bases fitting TRBD1. This CDR3 has 17 residues. Germline CDR1 is MDHEN and CDR2 is SYDVKM. J lost 7 bases, V lost 2 bases, and 11 bases had no gene match. The CDR3 here is CASSLSGTGGHRRGYTF. The CDR3 DNA reads as TGTGCCAGCAGTTTAAGTGGGACAGGGGGCCATAGGCGTGGCTACACCTTC.

J is TRBJ1-6 and V is TRBV7-9; a possible D gene is TRBD1 (5 bases). CDR3 length: 15 residues. The ends were cut back, 2 bases at V and 6 bases at J, with 11 bases in the middle. CDR1 SEHNR and CDR2 FQNEAQ come from the germline V gene (reference sequence). The CDR3, as DNA: TGTGCCAGCAGCTTATTCGGGGGTGTTAATTCACCCCTCCACTTT. Amino acids: CASSLFGGVNSPLHF.

This chain connects TRBV27 to TRBJ2-1; TRBD2 agrees at 12 bases. Unmatched junction bases numbered 9, after V lost 11 bases and J lost 1 base. This CDR3 has 16 residues. Germline V gene data show CDR1 as MNHEY and CDR2 as SMNVEV (reference sequence). The CDR3 loop is CAPSSGGAKSYNEQFF. The DNA of the CDR3 is TGTGCCCCATCTAGCGGGGGGGCAAAGTCCTACAATGAGCAGTTCTTC.

This clone occurred a few times. This chain connects TRBV7-9 to TRBJ1-1; TRBD1 agrees at 7 bases. V shed 0 bases and J 4 bases; nucleotides not matched to a gene: 5. The germline V gene encodes CDR1 SEHNR and CDR2 FQNEAQ (reference sequence). This CDR3 is 15 amino acids long. The CDR3 loop is CASSLALDRATEAFF. The CDR3 nucleotides read TGTGCCAGCAGCTTAGCCCTAGACAGGGCCACTGAAGCTTTCTTT. The whole variable domain, filled in from reference TRBV7-9 and TRBJ1-1, reads DTGVSQNPRHKITKRGQNVTFRCDPISEHNRLYWYRQTLGQGPEFLTYFQNEAQLEKSRLLSDRFSAERPKGSFSTLEIQRTEQGDSAMYLCASSLALDRATEAFFGQGTRLTVV.

The rearrangement joins TRBV13 to TRBJ1-3, with 9 bases fitting TRBD1. Germline V CDR1 and CDR2: PRHDT, FYEKMQ (reference sequence). The V and J ends lost 4 bases and 3 bases, in that order; junction bases with no gene match: 4. This CDR3 has 15 amino acids. In nucleotides, the CDR3 is TGTGCCAGCAGCTCTACAGGGGGCCTTGGAAACACCATATATTTT. It codes for CASSSTGGLGNTIYF.

The chain employs TRBV19 and TRBJ1-5; D is possibly TRBD1 (5 bases). In germline, CDR1 is LNHDA, CDR2 SQIVND (reference sequence). The CDR3 runs 20 residues. V was trimmed by 7 bases and J by 0 bases, leaving 28 bases between them. CDR3 residues: CASTSGYEPDPTYSNQPQHF. The CDR3 DNA reads TGTGCCAGTACCTCAGGGTATGAGCCCGACCCGACTTATAGCAATCAGCCCCAGCATTTT. Full variable domain (missing parts from reference TRBV19 and TRBJ1-5): DGGITQSPKYLFRKEGQNVTLSCEQNLNHDAMYWYRQDPGQGLRLIYYSQIVNDFQKGDIAEGYSVSREKKESFPLTVTSAQKNPTAFYLCASTSGYEPDPTYSNQPQHFGDGTRLSIL.

The genes are TRBV29-1 and TRBJ2-6; D possibly corresponds to TRBD1 (6 bases). The CDR3 runs to 16 residues. V dropped 6 bases and J dropped 4 bases, with 19 bases sitting between them. Germline CDR1 SQVTM, CDR2 ANQGSEA. This CDR3 is CSVYRDTNTGANVLTF. The CDR3 DNA reads as TGCAGCGTGTACCGGGACACCAACACAGGGGCCAACGTCCTGACTTTC.

The DNA for the CDR3 is TGTGCCAGCAGTTACCCAGGTGAAAAACTGTTTTTT. Its translation is CASSYPGEKLFF. V usage is TRBV6-5 and J usage is TRBJ1-4, with D uncertain. The V gene lost 2 bases and the J gene lost 7 bases, with 5 bases spanning the gap. The CDR3 runs to 12 residues. In germline, CDR1 is MNHEY, CDR2 SVGAGI.